Each of the 22 T cell receptor beta chains below was sequenced from the same sample in a study of blood T cell repertoires in COVID-19. Generated by immunoSEQ multiplex PCR, the TCRdb table keeps only in-frame clones and is missing some. The table records about 70,000 clones, around 83% of them present only once. Specimen: peripheral blood. These TCRs come from a young man with COVID-19, enrolled during active disease.

With regard to this clone: The same CDR3 can be traced to other DNA sequences in this sample. V is TRBV7-8 and J is TRBJ2-3; D possibly corresponds to TRBD2 (6 bases). With 5 bases removed from V and 4 bases from J, the gap between germline ends came to 10 bases. The CDR3 extends over 13 amino acids. The germline CDR1 and CDR2 sequences are SGHVS and FQNEAQ. The CDR3 DNA reads TGTGCCAGCAGCAGGGACTCTCCAGATACGCAGTATTTT. It is translated as CASSRDSPDTQYF.

This chain uses TRBV27 with TRBJ2-2, with D maybe TRBD2 (6 bases). Germline loops: CDR1 MNHEY, CDR2 SMNVEV (reference sequence). CDR3 length equals 14 residues. V dropped 6 bases and J dropped 3 bases, with 11 bases sitting between them. The CDR3 nucleotides read TGTGCCAGCAGCTGGGACTCTTACACCGGGGAGCTGTTTTTT. It translates to CASSWDSYTGELFF.

V usage is TRBV7-2 and J usage is TRBJ1-1, with 9 bases lining up with TRBD1. This CDR3 spans 15 amino acids. V lost 5 bases and J lost 10; bases outside the gene matches: 14. In germline, CDR1 is SGHTA, CDR2 FQGNSA. The chain's CDR3 is CASSPGQGLASGAFF. CDR3 DNA sequence: TGTGCCAGCAGCCCGGGACAGGGTTTGGCGTCTGGAGCTTTCTTT.

This chain uses TRBV19 with TRBJ1-3, with a weak D call TRBD1 (5 bases). CDR1 LNHDA and CDR2 SQIVND come from the germline V gene (reference sequence). Between the trimmed V and J ends, which lost 9 bases and 2 bases, there was a span of 14 bases. The CDR3 consists of 14 residues. CDR3 region: CASNRGGTGNTIYF. DNA of the CDR3: TGTGCCAGCAACCGCGGGGGAACTGGAAACACCATATATTTT.

This chain joins TRBV4-1 and TRBJ2-1; 10 bases are shared with TRBD2. Trimming at V came to 0 bases and at J to 12 bases, leaving 8 bases not matched to a gene. CDR1 MGHRA and CDR2 YSYEKL come from the germline V gene. This CDR3 is 15 amino acids long. CDR3 nucleotide sequence: TGCGCCAGCAGCCAAGATCCGGTAGCGGGAGGCTGGCAGTTCTTC. Its protein product is CASSQDPVAGGWQFF.

V usage is TRBV7-2 and J usage is TRBJ1-2; 7 bases align to TRBD1. Germline CDR1 SGHTA, CDR2 FQGNSA. Germline trimming cut 3 bases from V and 2 bases from J; bases unmatched to any gene: 9. The CDR3 runs 16 residues. DNA of the CDR3: TGTGCCAGCAGCTTCCCCCGGGACAGCAACAACTATGGCTACACCTTC. Translating it yields CASSFPRDSNNYGYTF.

This chain joins TRBV3-1 (or the pseudogene TRBV3-2) and TRBJ2-7; TRBD1 aligns across 7 bases. Germline V gene lookup returns CDR1 LGHDT and CDR2 YNNKEL (reference sequence). The CDR3 sequence is 15 residues long. The ends lost 8 bases at V and 2 bases at J; junction bases unmatched: 12. The CDR3 DNA follows: TGTGCCAGCCTTCGAACAGGGGCTCCAACCTACGAGCAGTACTTC. This encodes CASLRTGAPTYEQYF.

This CDR3 is CATSRDPRGRGTEAFF. The CDR3 DNA reads TGTGCCACCAGCAGAGATCCCCGGGGGAGGGGCACTGAAGCTTTCTTT. V is TRBV15 and J is TRBJ1-1; tentative D call: TRBD1 (5 bases). The V gene lost 0 bases and the J gene lost 4 bases, with 15 bases spanning the gap. This CDR3 comprises 16 residues. The germline gives CDR1 LNHNV, CDR2 YYDKDF (reference sequence).

This sequence joins TRBV9 and TRBJ1-3; perhaps TRBD1 as D (6 bases). Germline lookup yields CDR1 SGDLS and CDR2 YYNGEE. The CDR3 contains 15 residues. V dropped 3 bases and J dropped 2 bases, with 12 bases sitting between them. DNA of the CDR3: TGTGCCAGCAGCGCCTCCACAGGGACTGGAAACACCATATATTTT. Its protein is CASSASTGTGNTIYF.

This clone was counted a few times. V is TRBV4-1 and J is TRBJ1-3, with a weak D call TRBD1 (5 bases). The V gene lost 6 bases and the J gene lost 0 bases, with 12 bases spanning the gap. This CDR3 contains 15 residues. The germline V gene encodes CDR1 MGHRA and CDR2 YSYEKL. This chain's CDR3 is CASSLGLSSGNTIYF. CDR3 nucleotide sequence: TGCGCCAGCAGTCTGGGACTTAGCTCTGGAAACACCATATATTTT.

The chain combines TRBV11-2 with TRBJ1-1; the D is unclear. Trimming shortened V by 1 base and J by 1 base, and 4 bases separated the two germline ends. Looked up from germline, CDR1 is SGHAT and CDR2 is FQNNGV. The CDR3 is made up of 13 amino acids. The CDR3 here is CASSLAQNTEAFF. In nucleotides, the CDR3 is TGTGCCAGCAGCTTAGCACAGAACACTGAAGCTTTCTTT.

The rearrangement links TRBV6-1 to TRBJ2-4; weak D call: TRBD1 (5 bases). Looked up from germline, CDR1 is MNHNS and CDR2 is SASEGT. Trimming removed 2 bases from V and 2 bases from J, with 7 bases in between. There are 14 residues in the CDR3. This CDR3 reads CASSERGTKNIQYF. The CDR3 region has the DNA TGTGCCAGCAGTGAAAGGGGAACCAAAAACATTCAGTACTTC.

The chain is built from TRBV27 and TRBJ2-7; 9 nucleotides agree with TRBD1. V shed 4 bases, J shed 4 bases, and the junction held 8 bases outside the gene matches. The CDR3 length is 15 residues. Germline V gene data show CDR1 as MNHEY and CDR2 as SMNVEV (reference sequence). The CDR3 spells CASSSPGTGSYEQYF. In DNA form, the CDR3 reads TGTGCCAGCAGTTCGCCCGGGACAGGGTCTTACGAGCAGTACTTC.

The chain links TRBV27 to TRBJ2-1; no firm D call. Germline lookup yields CDR1 MNHEY and CDR2 SMNVEV (reference sequence). The length of the CDR3 is 15 residues. Trimming stripped 8 bases from V and 0 bases from J, with 14 bases between. The chain's CDR3 is CASQVWASSYNEQFF. Written as DNA, the CDR3 is TGTGCCAGCCAGGTGTGGGCGAGCTCCTACAATGAGCAGTTCTTC.

Notes on this clone: Other nucleotide sequences in the sample specify the same CDR3. V gene TRBV6-5 combines with J gene TRBJ1-3, with 9 positions matching TRBD1. The CDR3 totals 14 residues. Germline V gene sequence: CDR1 MNHEY, CDR2 SVGAGI. V was pared by 6 bases and J by 3 bases, with 3 bases of the junction left unmatched. CDR3 in DNA: TGTGCCAGCAGACCGGACAGGGGTGGAAACACCATATATTTT. Residues: CASRPDRGGNTIYF.

This chain uses TRBV27 with TRBJ1-1; 8 bases are shared with TRBD1. CDR3 length equals 14 residues. V lost 6 bases and J lost 7; bases outside the gene matches: 10. Germline V lookup: CDR1 MNHEY, CDR2 SMNVEV (reference sequence). This CDR3 reads CASRNQGAQDEAFF. The CDR3 DNA reads as TGTGCCAGCAGAAATCAGGGGGCGCAAGATGAAGCTTTCTTT.

The V gene is TRBV4-2, the J gene TRBJ2-2, with a weak D call TRBD2 (6 bases). V lost 1 base, J lost 7 bases, and 22 bases lay in between. The CDR3 totals 18 residues. CDR1 and CDR2 from the germline V gene are LGHNA and YNFKEQ. CDR3 in amino acids: CASSQVKSGLTRLGELFF. The CDR3 DNA reads TGTGCCAGCAGCCAAGTGAAGAGCGGACTAACACGTCTCGGGGAGCTGTTTTTT.

The V and J genes are TRBV6-5 and TRBJ2-5; TRBD2 is a possible D gene (5 bases). The CDR3 runs 14 residues. CDR1 MNHEY and CDR2 SVGAGI come from the germline V gene. Trimming stripped 7 bases from V and 7 bases from J, with 19 bases between. This chain's CDR3 is CASNSNGLRGTQYF. As DNA, the CDR3 is TGTGCCAGCAACTCGAACGGACTCCGGGGGACCCAGTACTTC.

This chain connects TRBV7-8 to TRBJ2-7, with D possibly matching TRBD1 (5 bases). Per the germline V gene, CDR1 is SGHVS and CDR2 is FQNEAQ. The germline V and J ends were trimmed by 2 bases and 2 bases, with 22 bases remaining between them. The CDR3 contains 18 residues. The CDR3 nucleotides are TGTGCCAGCAGCTTACCGCGGTCGGGTAGGGGATACCCCTACGAGCAGTACTTC. This translates into CASSLPRSGRGYPYEQYF.

This chain links TRBV4-3 with TRBJ2-7; TRBD1 matches at 8 bases. V shed 1 base, J shed 2 bases, and the junction held 4 bases outside the gene matches. Germline V gene sequence: CDR1 LGHNA, CDR2 YSLEER. This CDR3 spans 15 amino acids. The CDR3 sequence is CASSQVATGAYEQYF. CDR3 sequence (DNA): TGCGCCAGCAGCCAAGTGGCGACAGGGGCCTACGAGCAGTACTTC.

The J gene is TRBJ1-2, the V gene TRBV6-2 or TRBV6-3; 7 nucleotides match TRBD1. The trim removed 5 bases at V and 5 bases at J, leaving 20 bases unmatched. CDR1 is MNHEY, CDR2 SVGEGT, per germline. The CDR3 spans 18 residues. In DNA, the CDR3 is TGTGCCAGCAGTGACCCTTTCTTCCTCGACAGGGTGGGATATGGCTACACCTTC. It specifies CASSDPFFLDRVGYGYTF.

The J gene is TRBJ2-1, the V gene TRBV27; weak D call: TRBD1 (5 bases). V was pared by 11 bases and J by 3 bases, with 11 bases between. Germline assignment: CDR1 MNHEY and CDR2 SMNVEV (reference sequence). The CDR3 is made up of 12 amino acids. The CDR3 reads CAVRQNYNEQFF. The DNA for the CDR3 is TGTGCCGTACGACAGAACTACAATGAGCAGTTCTTC.